This record covers a single T cell receptor beta chain. Recruits, aged 18 to 89 years, lived in 24 US areas. Membership in each cohort depended on participant-reported clinical history. This record belongs to a study of blood T cell repertoires in COVID-19. Study background: Nucleic acid was either cDNA or gDNA, and it came from T cells, B-cell-depleted T cells, or PBMCs.

The V end lost 3 bases, the J end lost 8 bases, and 19 bases lay between the germline ends. CDR1 is KGHSH, CDR2 LQKENI, per germline. This CDR3 has 16 amino acids. Assay used: immunoSEQ multiplex PCR; TCRdb lists only in-frame clones, some missing. The sample lists about 480,000 clones, around 90% seen once, with almost 2% in the top ten. Sequences were obtained from PBMCs or T cells enriched from blood (not recorded which). This clonotype was obtained from a woman aged 18-29 years with acute COVID-19. The V and J genes are TRBV18 and TRBJ2-2, with D perhaps TRBD2 (6 bases). CDR3 amino acids: CASSPSPREVSGELFF. The CDR3 bases are TGTGCCAGCTCACCTTCGCCAAGGGAGGTGTCGGGGGAGCTGTTTTTT.